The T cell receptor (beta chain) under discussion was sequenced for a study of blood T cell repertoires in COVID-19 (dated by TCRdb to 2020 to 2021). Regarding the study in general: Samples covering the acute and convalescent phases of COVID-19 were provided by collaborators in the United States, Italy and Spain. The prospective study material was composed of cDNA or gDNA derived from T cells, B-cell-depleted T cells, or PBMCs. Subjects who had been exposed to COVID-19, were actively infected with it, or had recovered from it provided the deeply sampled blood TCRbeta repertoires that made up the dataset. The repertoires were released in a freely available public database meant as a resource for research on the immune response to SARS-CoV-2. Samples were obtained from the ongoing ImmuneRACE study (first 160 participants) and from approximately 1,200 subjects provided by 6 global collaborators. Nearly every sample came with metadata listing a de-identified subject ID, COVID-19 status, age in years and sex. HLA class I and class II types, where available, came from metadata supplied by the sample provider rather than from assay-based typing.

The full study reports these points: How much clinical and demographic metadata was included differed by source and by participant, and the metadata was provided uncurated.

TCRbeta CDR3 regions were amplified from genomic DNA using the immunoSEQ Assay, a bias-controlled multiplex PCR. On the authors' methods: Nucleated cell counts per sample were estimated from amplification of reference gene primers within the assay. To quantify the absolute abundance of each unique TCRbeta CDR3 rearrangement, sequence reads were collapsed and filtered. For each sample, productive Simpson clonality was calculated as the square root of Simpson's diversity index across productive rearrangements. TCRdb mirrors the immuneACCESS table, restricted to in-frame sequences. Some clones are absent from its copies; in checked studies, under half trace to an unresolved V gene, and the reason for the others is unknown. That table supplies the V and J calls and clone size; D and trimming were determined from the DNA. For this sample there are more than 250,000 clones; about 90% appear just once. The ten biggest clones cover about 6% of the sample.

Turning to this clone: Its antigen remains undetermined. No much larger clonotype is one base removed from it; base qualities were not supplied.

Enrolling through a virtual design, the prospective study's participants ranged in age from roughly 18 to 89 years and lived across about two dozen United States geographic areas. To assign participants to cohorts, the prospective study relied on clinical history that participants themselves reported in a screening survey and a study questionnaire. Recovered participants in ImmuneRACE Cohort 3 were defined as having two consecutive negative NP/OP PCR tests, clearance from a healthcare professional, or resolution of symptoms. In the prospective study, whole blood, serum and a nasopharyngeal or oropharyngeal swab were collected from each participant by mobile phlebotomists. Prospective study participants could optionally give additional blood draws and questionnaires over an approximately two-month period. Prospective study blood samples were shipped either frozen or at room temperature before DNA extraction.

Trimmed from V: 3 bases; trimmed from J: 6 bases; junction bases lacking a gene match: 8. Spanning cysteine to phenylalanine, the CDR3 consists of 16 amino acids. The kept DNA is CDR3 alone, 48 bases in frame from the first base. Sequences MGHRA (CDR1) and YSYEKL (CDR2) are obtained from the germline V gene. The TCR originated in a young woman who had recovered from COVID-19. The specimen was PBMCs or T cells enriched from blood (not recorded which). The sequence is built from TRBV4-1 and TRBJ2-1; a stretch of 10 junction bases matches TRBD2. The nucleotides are TGCGCCAGCAGCCAGCCCGGGACTAGCGTAAGCAATGAGCAGTTCTTC. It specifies CASSQPGTSVSNEQFF.